This T cell receptor (beta chain) was sequenced for a study of molecular identifiers for immune sequencing clone quantification. This clonotype appeared many times. Its target is unknown. TCRdb itself ran the PCR reads through MiXCR, one entry per CDR3 protein. The sample lists approximately 320,000 distinct CDR3 sequences; 24% were seen once. General study findings and limits: Identical TCR molecules that share a barcode could lead to an underestimation of highly expanded clone sizes.

The sample comprised naive CD8+ T cells from blood, with Jurkat cell RNA spiked in. Subset: FACS-sorted CD8+CD4-CCR7+CD45RA+ naive T cells. The sequence was collected from a human donor in good health. Some libraries in this study had Jurkat cell RNA spiked in.

The CDR3, as DNA: TGTGCCAGCAGCTTAGCAGCAGAGCTGAACACTGAAGCTTTCTTT. Translation: CASSLAAELNTEAFF. This chain links TRBV7-6 with TRBJ1-1; D unclear. Trimming stripped 0 bases from V and 0 bases from J, with 8 bases between. Germline V lookup: CDR1 SGHVS, CDR2 FNYEAQ. This CDR3 region has 15 residues. The variable domain in full, completed from reference TRBV7-6 and TRBJ1-1, reads GAGVSQSPRYKVTKRGQDVALRCDPISGHVSLYWYRQALGQGPEFLTYFNYEAQQDKSGLPNDRFSAERPEGSISTLTIQRTEQRDSAMYRCASSLAAELNTEAFFGQGTRLTVV.